These 31 T cell receptor beta chains came from one sample sequenced in a study of T cell responses to AZD1222 COVID-19 vaccine. The method was immunoSEQ multiplex PCR; TCRdb's version includes in-frame clones alone and lacks a portion of them. The sample shows tens of thousands of clones, 80% to 90% of them seen only once. The starting material was peripheral blood, obtained 28 days after the second AZD1222 dose. These TCRs come from an adult who received the AZD1222 COVID-19 vaccine.

V and J are TRBV24-1 and TRBJ2-2; D may be TRBD1 (5 bases). The germline V and J ends were trimmed by 0 bases and 5 bases, with 9 bases remaining between them. The CDR3 sequence is 15 residues long. Germline loops: CDR1 KGHDR, CDR2 SFDVKD. This chain's CDR3 is CATSDLRQSTGELFF. The CDR3 DNA reads TGTGCCACCAGTGATTTGAGACAGTCAACCGGGGAGCTGTTTTTT.

The rearrangement links TRBV5-4 to TRBJ1-2; 8 nucleotides align to TRBD1. The CDR3 runs 15 residues. Germline V gene data show CDR1 as SGHNT and CDR2 as YYREEE (reference sequence). Germline trimming cut 4 bases from V and 2 bases from J; bases unmatched to any gene: 7. CDR3 in DNA: TGTGCCAGCAGCATGGGAAACAGGGGGAACTATGGCTACACCTTC. This gives the protein CASSMGNRGNYGYTF. The full variable domain, with the rest looked up from reference TRBV5-4 and TRBJ1-2, is ETGVTQSPTHLIKTRGQQVTLRCSSQSGHNTVSWYQQALGQGPQFIFQYYREEENGRGNFPPRFSGLQFPNYSSELNVNALELDDSALYLCASSMGNRGNYGYTFGSGTRLTVV.

DNA of the CDR3: TGTGCCAGCAGTTACCTGCGGGGGGATAGTACGCAGTATTTT. Translating it yields CASSYLRGDSTQYF. V gene TRBV6-2 or TRBV6-3 combines with J gene TRBJ2-3, with TRBD2 matching over 8 bases. Germline CDR1 reads MNHEY; CDR2 reads SVGEGT. The CDR3 loop spans 14 amino acids. Unmatched junction bases numbered 6, after V lost 2 bases and J lost 8 bases.

DNA of the CDR3: TGTGCCAGCAGTGAAACCGGGGGCTATACTGCCAACGTCCTGACTTTC. This gives the protein CASSETGGYTANVLTF. The V and J genes are TRBV6-1 and TRBJ2-6; D may match TRBD1 or TRBD2 (6 bases each). Looked up from germline, CDR1 is MNHNS and CDR2 is SASEGT. The CDR3 runs to 16 residues. The V and J ends lost 2 bases and 7 bases respectively, with 15 bases between them.

This chain links TRBV7-3 with TRBJ2-3; D might be TRBD1 or TRBD2, each matching 5 bases. The germline V and J ends were trimmed by 1 base and 8 bases, with 19 bases remaining between them. In germline, CDR1 is SGHTA, CDR2 FQGTGA. This CDR3 is built from 16 residues. This CDR3 is CASSLSGGASWGTQYF. CDR3 bases: TGTGCCAGCAGCTTAAGTGGGGGTGCCTCTTGGGGTACGCAGTATTTT. The variable domain in full, with the rest retrieved from reference TRBV7-3 and TRBJ2-3, is GAGVSQTPSNKVTEKGKYVELRCDPISGHTALYWYRQSLGQGPEFLIYFQGTGAADDSGLPNDRFFAVRPEGSVSTLKIQRTERGDSAVYLCASSLSGGASWGTQYFGPGTRLTVL.

The gene calls are TRBV7-8 and TRBJ1-5; 12 bases align to TRBD1. After removal of 4 bases from V and 6 bases from J, the junction contained 4 bases not matched to a gene. This CDR3 is built from 15 residues. Per germline, CDR1 SGHVS and CDR2 FQNEAQ. Here the CDR3 DNA reads TGTGCCAGCAGCTCCGGGACAGGGGGCGGTCAGCCCCAGCATTTT. Residues: CASSSGTGGGQPQHF.

The chain joins TRBV19 to TRBJ1-1; TRBD1 aligns across 9 bases. J gave up 5 bases and V 4 bases, and 2 bases lay outside the gene matches. From germline, CDR1 is LNHDA and CDR2 SQIVND (reference sequence). The CDR3 runs to 13 residues. The CDR3 protein is CASSRTGETEAFF. The CDR3 DNA is TGTGCCAGTAGTAGGACAGGGGAGACTGAAGCTTTCTTT. The full variable domain, completed using reference TRBV19 and TRBJ1-1, is DGGITQSPKYLFRKEGQNVTLSCEQNLNHDAMYWYRQDPGQGLRLIYYSQIVNDFQKGDIAEGYSVSREKKESFPLTVTSAQKNPTAFYLCASSRTGETEAFFGQGTRLTVV.

In its sample, this clone was seen a few times. The rearrangement joins TRBV19 to TRBJ1-3; maybe TRBD1 (6 bases). The CDR3 runs to 18 residues. Germline V CDR1 and CDR2: LNHDA, SQIVND (reference sequence). The V and J ends lost 5 bases and 2 bases respectively, with 22 bases between them. The CDR3 DNA reads as TGTGCCAGTAGTCAACAGCGAAGGGGGGGAAGCGCTGGAAACACCATATATTTT. This sequence encodes CASSQQRRGGSAGNTIYF.

The chain joins TRBV27 to TRBJ2-7, with 11 bases matching TRBD2. The V gene's germline CDR1 is MNHEY and CDR2 SMNVEV (reference sequence). The CDR3 contains 16 residues. The junction had 8 bases not matched to a gene; V was cut back by 5 bases and J by 2 bases. The CDR3 nucleotides read TGTGCCAGCAGTCCCCGGGGACTAGCGGCCGCCTACGAGCAGTACTTC. It codes for CASSPRGLAAAYEQYF.

This sequence joins TRBV18 and TRBJ2-4; 10 bases match TRBD1. Germline values: CDR1 KGHSH, CDR2 LQKENI. J lost 8 bases, V lost 5 bases, and 3 bases had no gene match. The CDR3 is 13 amino acids. The CDR3 region has the DNA TGTGCCAGCTCAAAGGACAGGGGGGACATTCAGTACTTC. This translates into CASSKDRGDIQYF.

The CDR3 region has the DNA TGTGCCACCAGCTTTCGGGGGAGGGAGCTGTTTTTT. The encoded protein is CATSFRGRELFF. The rearrangement uses TRBV24-1 and TRBJ2-2, with a weak D call TRBD2 (6 bases). The ends were cut back, 7 bases at V and 9 bases at J, with 11 bases in the middle. Germline lookup yields CDR1 KGHDR and CDR2 SFDVKD. The CDR3 is 12 residues long.

The chain has TRBV9 and TRBJ1-3; 7 positions agree with TRBD1. The germline gives CDR1 SGDLS, CDR2 YYNGEE. Losses at the gene ends were 0 bases for V and 2 bases for J; bases not matched to a gene: 5. This CDR3 comprises 16 residues. The CDR3 region is CASSVESQGAGNTIYF. The CDR3 DNA follows: TGTGCCAGCAGCGTAGAATCGCAGGGGGCTGGAAACACCATATATTTT.

The CDR3 bases are TGTGCCAGTAGTCGACAGGGGAGCTCCGTGGCCCAGCATTTT. Its translation: CASSRQGSSVAQHF. The rearrangement links TRBV19 to TRBJ1-5; 8 nucleotides match TRBD1. The junction had 11 bases not matched to a gene; V was cut back by 5 bases and J by 11 bases. The CDR3 totals 14 residues. Germline V gene data show CDR1 as LNHDA and CDR2 as SQIVND (reference sequence).

This rearrangement joins TRBV11-2 to TRBJ2-7; TRBD2 aligns across 8 bases. This CDR3 is built from 15 residues. J gave up 2 bases and V 5 bases, and 8 bases lay outside the gene matches. Per germline, CDR1 SGHAT and CDR2 FQNNGV. The chain's CDR3 is CASSRGTSTAYEQYF. For the CDR3, the DNA is TGTGCCAGCAGCCGAGGGACTAGTACCGCCTACGAGCAGTACTTC.

J is TRBJ2-1 and V is TRBV7-8; possible D gene TRBD1, 6 bases. The CDR3 spans 14 residues. Between the trimmed V and J ends, which lost 1 base and 5 bases, there was a span of 9 bases. CDR1 SGHVS and CDR2 FQNEAQ come from the germline V gene. CDR3 residues: CASSLGTVNNEQFF. As DNA, the CDR3 is TGTGCCAGCAGCTTAGGGACAGTTAACAATGAGCAGTTCTTC.

J is TRBJ2-7 and V is TRBV6-5; 12 bases agree with TRBD1. The germline CDR1 and CDR2 sequences are MNHEY and SVGAGI. The CDR3 runs 14 residues. The V segment lost 6 bases and the J segment 2 bases; nucleotides outside the gene matches: 2. The CDR3 DNA sequence: TGTGCCAGCAGGGGACAGGGGGCACCCTACGAGCAGTACTTC. Its translation is CASRGQGAPYEQYF.

V gene TRBV5-1 combines with J gene TRBJ2-7; perhaps TRBD1 as D (6 bases). Trimming left V 8 bases short and J 0 bases short, with 12 bases between. The CDR3 consists of 13 residues. Germline loops: CDR1 SGHRS, CDR2 YFSETQ. DNA of the CDR3: TGCGCCAGTACAACAGGGAGCTCCTACGAGCAGTACTTC. Protein product: CASTTGSSYEQYF.

The chain is built from TRBV3-1 (or the pseudogene TRBV3-2) and TRBJ1-2, with a possible D match to TRBD1 (5 bases). This CDR3 has 14 amino acids. Germline V gene data show CDR1 as LGHDT and CDR2 as YNNKEL (reference sequence). V shed 3 bases and J shed 1 base, with 9 bases lying between them. This CDR3 reads CASSQRGGNYGYTF. Here the CDR3 DNA reads TGTGCCAGCAGCCAGCGGGGGGGTAACTATGGCTACACCTTC.

The chain has TRBV5-1 and TRBJ1-4; no clear D. CDR1 and CDR2 from the germline V gene are SGHRS and YFSETQ. The CDR3 covers 15 residues. V lost 5 bases and J lost 0, with 11 bases in between. This chain's CDR3 is CASRLQPSTNEKLFF. CDR3 DNA sequence: TGCGCCAGCAGACTACAGCCATCAACTAATGAAAAACTGTTTTTT.

V usage is TRBV3-1 (or the pseudogene TRBV3-2) and J usage is TRBJ2-5; either TRBD1 or TRBD2 may supply D (6 bases each). The CDR3 is made up of 15 amino acids. Per germline, CDR1 LGHDT and CDR2 YNNKEL (reference sequence). The V end lost 1 base, the J end lost 6 bases, and 15 bases lay between the germline ends. The CDR3 spells CASSQVGGRWQTQYF. CDR3 DNA: TGTGCCAGCAGCCAAGTAGGGGGGCGTTGGCAGACCCAGTACTTC.

Worth noting for this clone: A junction boundary mismatches the germline segment, possibly from a read error. The V gene is TRBV19, the J gene TRBJ1-5; 8 bases are shared with TRBD1. Per the germline V gene, CDR1 is LNHDA and CDR2 is SQIVND (reference sequence). CDR3 length: 15 residues. DNA for the CDR3: TGTGCCAGTAGCATAGGGCCAGGGGGCGGTCAGCCCCAGCATTTT. Protein product: CASSIGPGGGQPQHF.

The rearrangement uses TRBV27 and TRBJ2-7, with 7 positions matching TRBD1. The CDR3 consists of 15 residues. Germline CDR1 is MNHEY and CDR2 is SMNVEV (reference sequence). V was clipped by 8 bases and J by 2 bases; unmatched bases: 12. The CDR3 nucleotides read TGTGCCAGCGGCCTACTACAGGGGACCACCTACGAGCAGTACTTC. This encodes CASGLLQGTTYEQYF.

CDR3 DNA: TGTGCCAGCAGTCCCTCGGGACGGTTACCCTATGGCTACACCTTC. Translated: CASSPSGRLPYGYTF. The rearrangement joins TRBV28 to TRBJ1-2, with D possibly TRBD1 on 5 matching bases. This CDR3 is built from 15 residues. CDR1 and CDR2 (germline): MDHEN, SYDVKM. Trimming cost V 5 bases and J 4 bases, with 17 bases left between them.

This chain connects TRBV20-1 to TRBJ2-2; a possible D gene is TRBD2 (6 bases). In germline, CDR1 is DFQATT, CDR2 SNEGSKA (reference sequence). With 3 bases removed from V and 1 base from J, the gap between germline ends came to 15 bases. There are 16 residues in the CDR3. CDR3 amino acids: CSASIGEAMNTGELFF. The DNA of the CDR3 is TGCAGTGCTAGTATAGGGGAGGCAATGAACACCGGGGAGCTGTTTTTT.

This chain uses TRBV25-1 with TRBJ1-1, with D maybe TRBD1 (5 bases). Germline V CDR1 and CDR2: MGHDK, SYGVNS. Trimming pared 5 bases from V and 3 bases from J, leaving 10 bases between. The CDR3 length is 13 residues. The chain's CDR3 is CASSLTGDTEAFF. The CDR3 DNA is TGTGCCAGCAGTTTGACGGGGGACACTGAAGCTTTCTTT.

This clone was seen a single time. This rearrangement joins TRBV2 to TRBJ2-3, with 7 bases identical to TRBD1. This CDR3 has 17 amino acids. The V and J ends lost 1 base and 0 bases, in that order; junction bases with no gene match: 7. Germline assignment: CDR1 SNHLY and CDR2 FYNNEI. CDR3: CASSEVKGQRSTDTQYF. The CDR3 nucleotides read TGTGCCAGCAGTGAAGTGAAGGGACAGCGCAGCACAGATACGCAGTATTTT.

The V call is TRBV18, the J call TRBJ1-4; 7 bases are a match to TRBD1. The junction had 8 bases not matched to a gene; V was cut back by 2 bases and J by 5 bases. The CDR3 spans 16 residues. Germline values: CDR1 KGHSH, CDR2 LQKENI. This CDR3 is CASSPGLGQENEKLFF. The CDR3 DNA is TGTGCCAGCTCACCAGGGCTAGGACAGGAAAATGAAAAACTGTTTTTT. Based on the CDR3 plus reference TRBV18 and TRBJ1-4, the full variable domain is NAGVMQNPRHLVRRRGQEARLRCSPMKGHSHVYWYRQLPEEGLKFMVYLQKENIIDESGMPKERFSAEFPKEGPSILRIQQVVRGDSAAYFCASSPGLGQENEKLFFGSGTQLSVL.

This clone is a singleton in its sample. This chain uses TRBV6-4 with TRBJ1-1; 8 nucleotides line up with TRBD1. V shed 6 bases, J shed 7 bases, and the junction held 4 bases outside the gene matches. The CDR3 runs to 12 residues. CDR1 is MRHNA, CDR2 SNTAGT, per germline. CDR3 residues: CASSSGTGEAFF. In DNA form, the CDR3 reads TGTGCCAGCAGCTCCGGGACAGGTGAAGCTTTCTTT.

This clone occurred once. The J gene is TRBJ1-3, the V gene TRBV7-9; D is possibly TRBD1 (5 bases). The CDR3 length is 14 residues. The V gene's germline CDR1 is SEHNR and CDR2 FQNEAQ (reference sequence). V lost 4 bases and J lost 3, with 10 bases in between. The CDR3 spells CASSSGDFGNTIYF. CDR3 nucleotide sequence: TGTGCCAGCAGCTCGGGGGATTTTGGAAACACCATATATTTT.

The chain employs TRBV9 and TRBJ1-5, with D possibly being TRBD1 (5 bases). V was clipped by 6 bases and J by 7 bases, with 17 bases between them. Per germline, CDR1 SGDLS and CDR2 YYNGEE. The CDR3 is 14 amino acids. The CDR3 bases are TGTGCCAGCACCTATGAGGGAGGGACCCAGCCCCAGCATTTT. Translation: CASTYEGGTQPQHF.

The CDR3 region is CASSVQGRGYGYTF. The CDR3 DNA reads as TGTGCCAGTAGTGTCCAGGGGAGAGGCTATGGCTACACCTTC. V gene TRBV19 combines with J gene TRBJ1-2, with D possibly TRBD1 on 6 matching bases. V shed 5 bases and J shed 4 bases, with 14 bases lying between them. The CDR3 extends over 14 amino acids. Germline CDR1 LNHDA, CDR2 SQIVND (reference sequence).